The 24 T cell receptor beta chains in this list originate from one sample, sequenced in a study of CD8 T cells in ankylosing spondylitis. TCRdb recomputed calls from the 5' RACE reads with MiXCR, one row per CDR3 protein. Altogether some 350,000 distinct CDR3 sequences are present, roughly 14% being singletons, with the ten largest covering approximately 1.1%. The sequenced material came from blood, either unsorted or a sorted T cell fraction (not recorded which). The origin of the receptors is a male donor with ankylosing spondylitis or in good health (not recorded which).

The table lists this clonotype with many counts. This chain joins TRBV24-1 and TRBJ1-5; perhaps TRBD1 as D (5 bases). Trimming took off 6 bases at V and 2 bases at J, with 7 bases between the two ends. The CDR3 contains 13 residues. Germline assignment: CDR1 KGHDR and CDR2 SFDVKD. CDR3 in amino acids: CATSQGGNQPQHF. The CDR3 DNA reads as TGTGCCACCAGTCAGGGTGGCAATCAGCCCCAGCATTTT.

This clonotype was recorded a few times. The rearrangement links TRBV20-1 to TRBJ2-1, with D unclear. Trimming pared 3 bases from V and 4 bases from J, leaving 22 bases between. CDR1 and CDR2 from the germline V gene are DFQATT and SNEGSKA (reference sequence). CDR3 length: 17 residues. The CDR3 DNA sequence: TGCAGTGCTAGTAACGCCTATCCAGATCCTACTTACAATGAGCAGTTCTTC. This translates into CSASNAYPDPTYNEQFF.

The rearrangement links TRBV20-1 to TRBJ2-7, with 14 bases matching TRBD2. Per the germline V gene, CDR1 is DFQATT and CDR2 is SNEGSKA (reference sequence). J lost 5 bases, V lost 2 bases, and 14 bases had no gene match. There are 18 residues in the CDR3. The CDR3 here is CSARSPRGTSGRENEQYF. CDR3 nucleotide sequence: TGCAGTGCTAGATCCCCTCGAGGGACTAGCGGGAGAGAAAACGAGCAGTACTTC.

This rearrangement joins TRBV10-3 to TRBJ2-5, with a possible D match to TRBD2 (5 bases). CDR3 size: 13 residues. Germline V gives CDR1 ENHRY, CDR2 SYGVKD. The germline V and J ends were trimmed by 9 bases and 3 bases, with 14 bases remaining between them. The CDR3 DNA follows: TGTGCCATGGGTTGGGGAGACAAAGAGACCCAGTACTTC. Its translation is CAMGWGDKETQYF.

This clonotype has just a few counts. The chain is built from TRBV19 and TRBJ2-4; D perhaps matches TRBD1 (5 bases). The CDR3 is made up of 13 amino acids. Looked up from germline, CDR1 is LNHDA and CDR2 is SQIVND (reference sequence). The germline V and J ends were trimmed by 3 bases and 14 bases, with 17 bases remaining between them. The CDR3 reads CASSIDSFGPEYF. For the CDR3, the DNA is TGTGCCAGTAGTATCGACAGTTTTGGCCCTGAGTACTTC.

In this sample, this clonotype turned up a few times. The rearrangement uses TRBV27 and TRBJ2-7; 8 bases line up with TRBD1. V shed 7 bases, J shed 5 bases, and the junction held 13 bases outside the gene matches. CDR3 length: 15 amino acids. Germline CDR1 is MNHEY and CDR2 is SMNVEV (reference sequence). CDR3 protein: CASTSGTGGIHEQYF. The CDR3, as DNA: TGTGCCAGCACCTCCGGGACAGGAGGAATCCACGAGCAGTACTTC.

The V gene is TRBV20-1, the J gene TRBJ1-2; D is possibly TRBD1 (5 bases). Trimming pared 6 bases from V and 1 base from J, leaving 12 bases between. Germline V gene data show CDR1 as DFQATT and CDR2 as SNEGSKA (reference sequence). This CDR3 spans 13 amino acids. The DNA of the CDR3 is TGCAGTGCCCGGGACTCAAATAACTATGGCTACACCTTC. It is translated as CSARDSNNYGYTF.

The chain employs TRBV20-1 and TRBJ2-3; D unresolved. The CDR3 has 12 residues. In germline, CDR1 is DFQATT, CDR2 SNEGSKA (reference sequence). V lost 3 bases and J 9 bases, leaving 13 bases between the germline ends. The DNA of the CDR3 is TGCAGTGCTAGCGGCCTCAGGAAGACGCAGTATTTT. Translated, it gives CSASGLRKTQYF.

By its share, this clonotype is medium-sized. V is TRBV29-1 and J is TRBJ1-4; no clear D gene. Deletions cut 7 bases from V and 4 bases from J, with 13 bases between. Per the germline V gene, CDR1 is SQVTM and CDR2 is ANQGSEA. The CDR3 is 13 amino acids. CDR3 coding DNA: TGCAGCGCTTCGGACGGTTATAATGAAAAACTGTTTTTT. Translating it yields CSASDGYNEKLFF.

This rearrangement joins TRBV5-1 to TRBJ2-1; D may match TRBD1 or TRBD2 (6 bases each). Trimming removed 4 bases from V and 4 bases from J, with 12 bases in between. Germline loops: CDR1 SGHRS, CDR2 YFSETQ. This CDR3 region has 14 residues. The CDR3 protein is CASSPVGGYNEQFF. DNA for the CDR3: TGCGCCAGCAGCCCCGTAGGGGGGTACAATGAGCAGTTCTTC.

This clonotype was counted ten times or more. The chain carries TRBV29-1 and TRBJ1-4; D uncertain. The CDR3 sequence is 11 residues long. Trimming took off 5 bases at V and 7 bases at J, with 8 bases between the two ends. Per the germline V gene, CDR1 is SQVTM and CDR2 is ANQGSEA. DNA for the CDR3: TGCAGCGTTAGGGTTGGTGAAAAACTGTTTTTT. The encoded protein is CSVRVGEKLFF.

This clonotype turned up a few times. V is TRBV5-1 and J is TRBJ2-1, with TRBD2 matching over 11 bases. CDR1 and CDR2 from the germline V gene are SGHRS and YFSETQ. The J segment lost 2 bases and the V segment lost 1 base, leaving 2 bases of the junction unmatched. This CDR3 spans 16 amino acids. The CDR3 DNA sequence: TGCGCCAGCAGCTTGCCGACTAGCGGGACCTACAATGAGCAGTTCTTC. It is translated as CASSLPTSGTYNEQFF. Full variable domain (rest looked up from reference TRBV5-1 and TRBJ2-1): KAGVTQTPRYLIKTRGQQVTLSCSPISGHRSVSWYQQTPGQGLQFLFEYFSETQRNKGNFPGRFSGRQFSNSRSEMNVSTLELGDSALYLCASSLPTSGTYNEQFFGPGTRLTVL.

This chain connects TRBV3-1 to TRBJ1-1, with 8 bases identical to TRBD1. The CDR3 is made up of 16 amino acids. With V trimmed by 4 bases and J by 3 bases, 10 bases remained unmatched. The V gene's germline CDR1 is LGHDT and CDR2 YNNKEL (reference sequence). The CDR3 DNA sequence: TGTGCCAGCAGCCCCTCCCGCGGACAGGGACACACTGAAGCTTTCTTT. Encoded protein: CASSPSRGQGHTEAFF.

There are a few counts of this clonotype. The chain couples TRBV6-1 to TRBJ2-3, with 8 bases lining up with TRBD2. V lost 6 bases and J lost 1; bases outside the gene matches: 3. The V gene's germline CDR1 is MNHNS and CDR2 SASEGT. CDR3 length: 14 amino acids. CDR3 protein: CASSQTSGTDTQYF. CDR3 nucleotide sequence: TGTGCCAGCAGCCAGACTAGCGGCACAGATACGCAGTATTTT.

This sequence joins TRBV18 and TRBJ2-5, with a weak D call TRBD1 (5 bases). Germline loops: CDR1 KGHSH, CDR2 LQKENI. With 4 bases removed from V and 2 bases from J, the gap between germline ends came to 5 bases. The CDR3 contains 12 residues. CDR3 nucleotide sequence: TGTGCCAGCTCACGACAGCAAGAGACCCAGTACTTC. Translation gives CASSRQQETQYF. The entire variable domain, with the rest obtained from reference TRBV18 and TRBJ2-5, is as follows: NAGVMQNPRHLVRRRGQEARLRCSPMKGHSHVYWYRQLPEEGLKFMVYLQKENIIDESGMPKERFSAEFPKEGPSILRIQQVVRGDSAAYFCASSRQQETQYFGPGTRLLVL.

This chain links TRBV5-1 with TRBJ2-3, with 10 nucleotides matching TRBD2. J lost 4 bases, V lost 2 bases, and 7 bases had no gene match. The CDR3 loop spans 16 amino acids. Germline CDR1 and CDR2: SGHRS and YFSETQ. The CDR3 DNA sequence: TGCGCCAGCAGCTTCAAGCGGGGGGGCCATTCAGATACGCAGTATTTT. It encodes CASSFKRGGHSDTQYF.

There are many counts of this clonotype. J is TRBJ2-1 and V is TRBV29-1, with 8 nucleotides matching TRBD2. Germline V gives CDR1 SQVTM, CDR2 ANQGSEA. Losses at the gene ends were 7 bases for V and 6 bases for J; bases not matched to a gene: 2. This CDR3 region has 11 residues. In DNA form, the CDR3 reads TGCAGCGGGGGGACTAGCAATGAGCAGTTCTTC. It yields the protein CSGGTSNEQFF.

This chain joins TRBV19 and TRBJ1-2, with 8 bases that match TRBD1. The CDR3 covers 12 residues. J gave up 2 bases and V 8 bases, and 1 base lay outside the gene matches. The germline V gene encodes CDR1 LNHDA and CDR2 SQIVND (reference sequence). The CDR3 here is CASWDRNYGYTF. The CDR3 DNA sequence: TGTGCCAGTTGGGACAGGAACTATGGCTACACCTTC.

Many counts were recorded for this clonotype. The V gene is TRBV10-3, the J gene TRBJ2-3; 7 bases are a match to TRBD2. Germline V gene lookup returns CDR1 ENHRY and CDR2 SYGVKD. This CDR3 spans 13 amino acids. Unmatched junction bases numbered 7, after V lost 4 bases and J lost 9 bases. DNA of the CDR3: TGTGCCATCAGTGCAAGCGAGCGGGAAACGCAGTATTTT. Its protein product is CAISASERETQYF.

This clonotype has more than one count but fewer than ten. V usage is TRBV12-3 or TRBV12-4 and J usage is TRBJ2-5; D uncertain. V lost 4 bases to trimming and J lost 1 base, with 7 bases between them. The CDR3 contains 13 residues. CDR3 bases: TGTGCCAGCAGTTGGACGACCCAAGAGACCCAGTACTTC. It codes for CASSWTTQETQYF.

CDR3 in DNA: TGTGCCAGCAGTTCGTGGGTTCGAGGGGTCGGCTACACCTTC. It yields the protein CASSSWVRGVGYTF. V usage is TRBV12-3 or TRBV12-4 and J usage is TRBJ1-2, with a possible D match to TRBD1 (5 bases). Trimming removed 4 bases at V and 8 bases at J, with 17 bases between. CDR3 length: 14 residues.

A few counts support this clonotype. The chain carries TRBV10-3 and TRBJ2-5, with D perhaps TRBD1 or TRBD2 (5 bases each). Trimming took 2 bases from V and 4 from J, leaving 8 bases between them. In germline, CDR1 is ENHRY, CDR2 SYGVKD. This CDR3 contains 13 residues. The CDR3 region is CAISEKGRETQYF. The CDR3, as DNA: TGTGCCATCAGTGAGAAGGGGAGAGAGACCCAGTACTTC.

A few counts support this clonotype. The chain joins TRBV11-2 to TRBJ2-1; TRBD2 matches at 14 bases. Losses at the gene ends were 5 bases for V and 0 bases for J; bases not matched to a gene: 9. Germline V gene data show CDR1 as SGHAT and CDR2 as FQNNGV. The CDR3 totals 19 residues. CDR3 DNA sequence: TGTGCCAGCAGCAACCCGGGACTAGCGGGGGTGAGCTCCTACAATGAGCAGTTCTTC. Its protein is CASSNPGLAGVSSYNEQFF.

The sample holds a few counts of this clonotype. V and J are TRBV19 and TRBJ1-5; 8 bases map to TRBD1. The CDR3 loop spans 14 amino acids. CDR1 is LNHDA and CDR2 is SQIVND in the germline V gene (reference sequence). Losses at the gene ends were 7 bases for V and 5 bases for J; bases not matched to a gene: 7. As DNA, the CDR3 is TGTGCCAGTACGATACAGGGGGTGGATCAGCCCCAGCATTTT. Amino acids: CASTIQGVDQPQHF.